The rows below give T cell receptor beta chains drawn from one sample of a study of post-analysis software for immune sequencing data. TCRdb re-called the PCR reads through MiXCR, storing one row per CDR3 protein. The sample holds 750,000 to 900,000 distinct CDR3 sequences, 46% seen once. Input material: blood. Source of these receptors: a girl between 10 and 17 years old with multiple sclerosis. The CDR3 runs from the conserved cysteine through the conserved F or W. The D gene is left open where the match is weak. A clone size is listed for some rows: how often the clone was seen (once, few, many), or a class if it is expanded.

d_gene: -; v_gene: TRBV28; abundance: -; j_gene: TRBJ1-1; CDR3nt: TGTGCCAGCAGCTATCCACTTGGGGCTGAAGCTTTCTTT; CDR3aa: CASSYPLGAEAFF
d_gene: TRBD2; v_gene: TRBV6-1; abundance: -; j_gene: TRBJ2-1; CDR3nt: TGTGCCAGCAGTGAAGCCTGGCGGGAGGGCCGCGACAATGAGCAGTTCTTC; CDR3aa: CASSEAWREGRDNEQFF
d_gene: TRBD1; v_gene: TRBV5-1; abundance: -; j_gene: TRBJ2-7; CDR3nt: TGCGCCAGCAGCTACAACTCTCCCGGGACAGACTCCTACGAGCAGTACTTC; CDR3aa: CASSYNSPGTDSYEQYF
d_gene: -; v_gene: TRBV30; abundance: -; j_gene: TRBJ2-7; CDR3nt: TGTGCCTGGAATGTACCCGGCCGCTACGAGCAGTACTTC; CDR3aa: CAWNVPGRYEQYF
d_gene: -; v_gene: TRBV12-3/TRBV12-4; abundance: once; j_gene: TRBJ2-1; CDR3nt: TGTGCCAGCACCTCGGGGCTAACCTACAATGAGCAGTTCTTC; CDR3aa: CASTSGLTYNEQFF
d_gene: -; v_gene: TRBV7-8; abundance: -; j_gene: TRBJ2-3; CDR3nt: TGTGCCAGCAGCGTCAGGGAGACTAGCACAGATACGCAGTATTTT; CDR3aa: CASSVRETSTDTQYF
d_gene: -; v_gene: TRBV5-1; abundance: -; j_gene: TRBJ2-1; CDR3nt: TGCGCCAGCAGCTTGCCCCCAGGCCGAGTAGGAGGGATGGATGAGCAGTTCTTC; CDR3aa: CASSLPPGRVGGMDEQFF
d_gene: -; v_gene: TRBV10-3; abundance: -; j_gene: TRBJ1-2; CDR3nt: TGTGCCATCAGTGAGAGTGTCCAGGGAATTCACCACTATGGCTACACCTTC; CDR3aa: CAISESVQGIHHYGYTF
d_gene: -; v_gene: TRBV11-2; abundance: -; j_gene: TRBJ2-6; CDR3nt: TGTGCCAGCAGCTTAGTATCGGGGCTCTCTGGGGCCAACGTCCTGACTTTC; CDR3aa: CASSLVSGLSGANVLTF
d_gene: TRBD2; v_gene: TRBV12-3/TRBV12-4; abundance: -; j_gene: TRBJ2-1; CDR3nt: TGTGCCAGCAGTTCGGGACCCCTAGCGGGTCACAATGAGCAGTTCTTC; CDR3aa: CASSSGPLAGHNEQFF
d_gene: -; v_gene: TRBV24-1; abundance: -; j_gene: TRBJ2-1; CDR3nt: TGTGCCACCAGTGATTTGTATAAGCACACTGAGCAGTTCTTC; CDR3aa: CATSDLYKHTEQFF
d_gene: -; v_gene: TRBV7-2; abundance: -; j_gene: TRBJ2-1; CDR3nt: TGTGCCAGCAGCTTATTCGCCGGGAATGACAATGAGCAGTTCTTC; CDR3aa: CASSLFAGNDNEQFF
d_gene: TRBD2; v_gene: TRBV7-3; abundance: -; j_gene: TRBJ2-7; CDR3nt: TGTGCCAGCAGCTTAGGACTAGCGGGACTAAACGAGCAGTACTTC; CDR3aa: CASSLGLAGLNEQYF
d_gene: -; v_gene: TRBV7-8; abundance: -; j_gene: TRBJ2-3; CDR3nt: TGTGCCAGCAGCTCAGGTGGCTTCACAGATACGCAGTATTTT; CDR3aa: CASSSGGFTDTQYF
d_gene: -; v_gene: TRBV5-5; abundance: -; j_gene: TRBJ1-2; CDR3nt: TGTGCCAGCAGCTCGACAGGAACAAACTACTATGGCTACACCTTC; CDR3aa: CASSSTGTNYYGYTF
d_gene: -; v_gene: TRBV15; abundance: -; j_gene: TRBJ2-1; CDR3nt: TGTGCCACCAGCAGAGGTGGACTTAGATCCTACAATGAGCAGTTCTTC; CDR3aa: CATSRGGLRSYNEQFF
d_gene: -; v_gene: TRBV6-4; abundance: -; j_gene: TRBJ2-3; CDR3nt: TGTGCCAGCAGCCTGAGGAGTGGACAGAGCACAGATACGCAGTATTTT; CDR3aa: CASSLRSGQSTDTQYF
d_gene: -; v_gene: TRBV20-1; abundance: -; j_gene: TRBJ2-1; CDR3nt: TGCAGTGCCGTGCCACTAGTAGGTGAGCAGTTCTTC; CDR3aa: CSAVPLVGEQFF
d_gene: -; v_gene: TRBV28; abundance: -; j_gene: TRBJ2-1; CDR3nt: TGTGCCAGCAGTTCCGTTAGGTGGGGGCAGTTCTTC; CDR3aa: CASSSVRWGQFF
d_gene: TRBD2; v_gene: TRBV7-8; abundance: -; j_gene: TRBJ2-3; CDR3nt: TGTGCCAGCAGCGAACTAGCGGCCCCTAGCACAGATACGCAGTATTTT; CDR3aa: CASSELAAPSTDTQYF
d_gene: -; v_gene: TRBV4-1; abundance: -; j_gene: TRBJ1-2; CDR3nt: TGCGCCAGCAGCCAAGATCAGAGCAGTGGCTACACCTTC; CDR3aa: CASSQDQSSGYTF
d_gene: -; v_gene: TRBV29-1; abundance: few; j_gene: TRBJ2-1; CDR3nt: TGCAGCGTTGAAGGTGACGGGAATTCCTACAATGAGCAGTTCTTC; CDR3aa: CSVEGDGNSYNEQFF
d_gene: -; v_gene: TRBV6-6; abundance: -; j_gene: TRBJ1-1; CDR3nt: TGTGCCAGCAGTTACTCCGTCTCAGGAGCGAACGCTGAAGCTTTCTTT; CDR3aa: CASSYSVSGANAEAFF
d_gene: TRBD1; v_gene: TRBV10-2; abundance: many; j_gene: TRBJ2-7; CDR3nt: TGCGCCAGCTCGGGACAGTCTCTCTACGAGCAGTACTTC; CDR3aa: CASSGQSLYEQYF
d_gene: -; v_gene: TRBV20-1; abundance: -; j_gene: TRBJ2-3; CDR3nt: TGCAGTGCTCTAAAGACGGCCTCTAGCACAGATACGCAGTATTTT; CDR3aa: CSALKTASSTDTQYF
d_gene: -; v_gene: TRBV7-7; abundance: -; j_gene: TRBJ2-1; CDR3nt: TGTGCTAGCAGCTTAAGCGGTACCCCAGGGGAGACCCAGTTCTTC; CDR3aa: CASSLSGTPGETQFF
d_gene: TRBD2; v_gene: TRBV15; abundance: few; j_gene: TRBJ2-1; CDR3nt: TGTGCCACCAGCTCAAGCAGGTCGGGGAGGGCAAATGAGCAGTTCTTC; CDR3aa: CATSSSRSGRANEQFF
d_gene: TRBD2; v_gene: TRBV28; abundance: -; j_gene: TRBJ2-1; CDR3nt: TGTGCCAGCAGTTTCCCTCTCACTAGCGGGAGGGCCTACAATGAGCAGTTCTTC; CDR3aa: CASSFPLTSGRAYNEQFF
d_gene: -; v_gene: TRBV12-3/TRBV12-4; abundance: few; j_gene: TRBJ2-5; CDR3nt: TGTGCCAGCAGTCAACTGGGGACCCAGTACTTC; CDR3aa: CASSQLGTQYF
d_gene: TRBD2; v_gene: TRBV5-5; abundance: few; j_gene: TRBJ2-4; CDR3nt: TGTGCCAGCAGCTTGGGGCTAGCGGGGAGTTTGGACATTCAGTACTTC; CDR3aa: CASSLGLAGSLDIQYF
d_gene: TRBD2; v_gene: TRBV4-2; abundance: once; j_gene: TRBJ2-3; CDR3nt: TGTGCCAGCAGCCAAGGGGGAAGGGGACTAGCGGGAGATGGGAGCTGGGATACGCAGTATTTT; CDR3aa: CASSQGGRGLAGDGSWDTQYF